This T cell receptor beta chain was identified in a study of T cells in localized non-small cell lung cancer. Study results and limitations: In adjacent lung appeared a median around 54 of the top 100 tumor clones. Adjacent uninvolved lung had the highest clonality, suggesting focused antigen responses. Sequence data derive from only one tumor region, so heterogeneity remains possible.

The V gene's germline CDR1 is SGHTS and CDR2 YDEGEE. The CDR3 contains 17 residues. V lost 4 bases to trimming and J lost 4 bases, with 21 bases between them. With respect to this clone: Its antigen is unknown.

Assay used: immunoSEQ multiplex PCR; TCRdb lists only in-frame clones, some missing. The repertoire includes about 52,000 clones, more than 80% of them detected once, and under 20% sits in the top ten. Specimen: peripheral blood, collected before any cancer treatment. V is TRBV5-8 and J is TRBJ1-5, with D perhaps TRBD1 (5 bases). This TCR came from a male donor older than 55 with stage III squamous cell lung carcinoma. CDR3 region: CASSTNVGAGLNQPQHF. Written as DNA, the CDR3 is TGTGCCAGCAGCACCAACGTAGGGGCAGGGCTAAATCAGCCCCAGCATTTT. The entire variable domain, with the rest obtained from reference TRBV5-8 and TRBJ1-5, is as follows: EAGVTQSPTHLIKTRGQQATLRCSPISGHTSVYWYQQALGLGLQFLLWYDEGEERNRGNFPPRFSGRQFPNYSSELNVNALELEDSALYLCASSTNVGAGLNQPQHFGDGTRLSIL.